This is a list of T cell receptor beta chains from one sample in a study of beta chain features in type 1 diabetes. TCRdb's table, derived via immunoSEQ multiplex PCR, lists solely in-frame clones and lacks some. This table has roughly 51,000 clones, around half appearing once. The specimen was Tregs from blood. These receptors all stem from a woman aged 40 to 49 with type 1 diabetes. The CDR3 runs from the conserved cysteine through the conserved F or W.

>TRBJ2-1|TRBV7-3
CASSLTGGGYNEQFF
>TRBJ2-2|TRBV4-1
CASSQEAGNTGELFF
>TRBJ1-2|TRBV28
CASSQTLLNYGYTF
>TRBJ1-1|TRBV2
CASRPLLFLGNTEAFF
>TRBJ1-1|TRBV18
CASSPDRGLTEAFF
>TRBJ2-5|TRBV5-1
CASSLDRGEETQYF
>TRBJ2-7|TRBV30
CAWREVGEQYF
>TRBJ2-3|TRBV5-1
CASTTSDTDTQYF
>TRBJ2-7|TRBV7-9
CASSSEVVSPYEQYF
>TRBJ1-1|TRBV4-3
CASSQDLGTSVRLTEAFF
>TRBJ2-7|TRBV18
CASSPPTGTYSYEQYF
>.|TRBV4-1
CASSQAADRGPYEQYF
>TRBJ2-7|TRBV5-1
CASSPGQASHEQYF
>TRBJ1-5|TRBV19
CASNANNQPQHF
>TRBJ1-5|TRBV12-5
CASALTGALNQPQHF
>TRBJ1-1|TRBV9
CASSVDQAEAFF
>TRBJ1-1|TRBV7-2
CASSSADRVGAFF
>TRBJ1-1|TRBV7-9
CASSLARGTEAFF
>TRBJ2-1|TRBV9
CASSVSGGPYNEQFF
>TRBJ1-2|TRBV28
CASSPSDRALYGYTF
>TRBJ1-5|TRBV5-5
CASSFGTGGVGQPQHF
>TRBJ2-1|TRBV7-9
CARFSNWGGLGNEQFF
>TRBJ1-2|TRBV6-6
CASSLGQGNYGYTF
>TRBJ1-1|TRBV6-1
CASRPGTTKTEAFF
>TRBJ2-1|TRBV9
CASSTQTGEREQFF
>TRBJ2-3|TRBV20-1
CSALTDTQYF
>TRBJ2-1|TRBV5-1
CASGGRGQNEQFF